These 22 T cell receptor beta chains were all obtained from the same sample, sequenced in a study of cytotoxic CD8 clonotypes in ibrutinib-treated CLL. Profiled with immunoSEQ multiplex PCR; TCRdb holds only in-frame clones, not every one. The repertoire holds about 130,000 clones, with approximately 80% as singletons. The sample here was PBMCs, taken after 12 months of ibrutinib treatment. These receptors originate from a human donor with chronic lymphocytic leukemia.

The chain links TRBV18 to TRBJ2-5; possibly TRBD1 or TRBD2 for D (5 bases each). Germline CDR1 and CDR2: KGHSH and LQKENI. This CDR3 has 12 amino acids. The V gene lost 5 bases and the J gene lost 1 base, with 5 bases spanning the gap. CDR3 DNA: TGTGCCAGCTCAGGGGGCCAAGAGACCCAGTACTTC. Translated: CASSGGQETQYF.

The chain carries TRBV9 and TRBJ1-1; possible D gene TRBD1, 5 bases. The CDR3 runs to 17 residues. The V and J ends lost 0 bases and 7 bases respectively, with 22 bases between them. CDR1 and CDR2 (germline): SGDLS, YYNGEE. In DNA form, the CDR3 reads TGTGCCAGCAGCGTAGGACATCCGGAAGGGACGGTGGGTGAAGCTTTCTTT. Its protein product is CASSVGHPEGTVGEAFF.

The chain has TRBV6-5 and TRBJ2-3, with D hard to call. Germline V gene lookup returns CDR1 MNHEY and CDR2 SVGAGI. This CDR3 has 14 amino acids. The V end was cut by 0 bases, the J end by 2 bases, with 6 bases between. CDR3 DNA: TGTGCCAGCAGTTACTCAGCCGTCACAGATACGCAGTATTTT. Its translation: CASSYSAVTDTQYF.

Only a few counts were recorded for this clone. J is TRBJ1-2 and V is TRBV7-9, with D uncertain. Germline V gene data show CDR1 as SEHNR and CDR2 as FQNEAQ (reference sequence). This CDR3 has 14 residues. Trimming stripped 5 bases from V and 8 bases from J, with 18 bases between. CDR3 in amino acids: CASSLQTGHSGYTF. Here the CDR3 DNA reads TGTGCCAGCAGCCTCCAAACCGGCCATTCCGGCTACACCTTC.

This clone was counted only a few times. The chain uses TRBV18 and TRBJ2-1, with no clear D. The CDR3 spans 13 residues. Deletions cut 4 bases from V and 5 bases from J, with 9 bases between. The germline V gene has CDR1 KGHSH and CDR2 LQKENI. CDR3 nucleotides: TGTGCCAGCTCACGAGACGAGAACAATGAGCAGTTCTTC. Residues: CASSRDENNEQFF.

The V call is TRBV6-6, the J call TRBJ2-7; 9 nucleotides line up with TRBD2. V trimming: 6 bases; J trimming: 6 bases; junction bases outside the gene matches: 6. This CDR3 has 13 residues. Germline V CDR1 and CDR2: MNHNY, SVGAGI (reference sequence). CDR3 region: CASRSSLAGEQYF. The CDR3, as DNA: TGTGCCAGCAGATCCTCACTAGCGGGCGAGCAGTACTTC.

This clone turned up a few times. CDR3 coding DNA: TGTGCCAGTAGTCCAGGCGCCAACTATGGCTACACCTTC. It codes for CASSPGANYGYTF. V gene TRBV19 combines with J gene TRBJ1-2; D ambiguous. The germline CDR1 and CDR2 sequences are LNHDA and SQIVND (reference sequence). Trimming left V 5 bases short and J 2 bases short, with 9 bases between. This CDR3 spans 13 amino acids. The complete variable domain, with remaining parts taken from reference TRBV19 and TRBJ1-2, reads DGGITQSPKYLFRKEGQNVTLSCEQNLNHDAMYWYRQDPGQGLRLIYYSQIVNDFQKGDIAEGYSVSREKKESFPLTVTSAQKNPTAFYLCASSPGANYGYTFGSGTRLTVV.

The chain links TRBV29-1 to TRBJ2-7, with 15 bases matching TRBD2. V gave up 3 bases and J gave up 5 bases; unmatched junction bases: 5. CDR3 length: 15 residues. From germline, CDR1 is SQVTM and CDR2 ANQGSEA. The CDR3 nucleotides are TGCAGCGTTGACGGACTAGCGGGAGGGTTCCACGAGCAGTACTTC. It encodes CSVDGLAGGFHEQYF.

The CDR3 nucleotides are TGTGCCAGCAGTTTGCACCGGGACACCGGATACGAGCAGTACTTC. Residues: CASSLHRDTGYEQYF. This chain uses TRBV28 with TRBJ2-5; perhaps TRBD1 as D (6 bases). The J call may be mistaken, given a closer DNA end match to TRBJ2-7. This CDR3 has 15 residues. Germline V gene data show CDR1 as MDHEN and CDR2 as SYDVKM.

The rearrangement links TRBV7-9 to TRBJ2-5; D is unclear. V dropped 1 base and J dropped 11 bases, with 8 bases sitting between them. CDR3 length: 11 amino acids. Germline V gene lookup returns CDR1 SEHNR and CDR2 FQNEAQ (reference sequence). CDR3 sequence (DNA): TGTGCCAGCAGCTTAGGGGTGGTGCAGTACTTC. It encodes CASSLGVVQYF.

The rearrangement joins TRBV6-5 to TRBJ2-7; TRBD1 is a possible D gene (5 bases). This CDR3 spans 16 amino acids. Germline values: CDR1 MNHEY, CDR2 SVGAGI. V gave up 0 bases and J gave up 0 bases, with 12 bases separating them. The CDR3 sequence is CASSYSDNRYSYEQYF. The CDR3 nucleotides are TGTGCCAGCAGTTACTCGGACAACAGGTACTCCTACGAGCAGTACTTC.

The CDR3 DNA reads as TGTGCCTGGAGTAAGAAATTTAGCAATCAGCCCCAGCATTTT. It translates to CAWSKKFSNQPQHF. The rearrangement joins TRBV30 to TRBJ1-5; the D is unclear. Germline V gene data show CDR1 as GTSNPN and CDR2 as SVGIG (reference sequence). The CDR3 sequence is 14 residues long. V was cut by 2 bases and J by 0 bases, with 8 bases left in between.

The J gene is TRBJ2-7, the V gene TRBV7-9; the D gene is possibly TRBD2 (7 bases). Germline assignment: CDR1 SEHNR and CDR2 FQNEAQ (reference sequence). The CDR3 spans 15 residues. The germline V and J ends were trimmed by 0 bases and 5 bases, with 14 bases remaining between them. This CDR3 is CASSLALGGGHEQYF. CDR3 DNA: TGTGCCAGCAGCTTAGCGCTGGGGGGGGGCCACGAGCAGTACTTC.

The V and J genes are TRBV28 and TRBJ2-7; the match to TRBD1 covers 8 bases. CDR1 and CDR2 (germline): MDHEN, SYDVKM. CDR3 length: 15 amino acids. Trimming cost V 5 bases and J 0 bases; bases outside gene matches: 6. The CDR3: CASSRDRPSSYEQYF. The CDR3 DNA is TGTGCCAGCAGTCGGGACAGGCCAAGCTCCTACGAGCAGTACTTC.

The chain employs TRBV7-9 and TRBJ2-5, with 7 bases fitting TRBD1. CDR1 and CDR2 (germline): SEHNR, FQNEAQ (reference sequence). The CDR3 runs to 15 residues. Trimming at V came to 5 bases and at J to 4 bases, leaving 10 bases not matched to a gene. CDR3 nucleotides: TGTGCCAGCAGCCCTCCCTATCCAGGGGGAGAGACCCAGTACTTC. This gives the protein CASSPPYPGGETQYF.

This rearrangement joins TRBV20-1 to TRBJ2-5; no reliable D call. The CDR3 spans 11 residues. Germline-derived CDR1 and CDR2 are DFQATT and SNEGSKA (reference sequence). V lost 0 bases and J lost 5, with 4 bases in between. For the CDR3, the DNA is TGCAGTGCTAGAGATGCGGAGACCCAGTACTTC. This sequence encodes CSARDAETQYF.

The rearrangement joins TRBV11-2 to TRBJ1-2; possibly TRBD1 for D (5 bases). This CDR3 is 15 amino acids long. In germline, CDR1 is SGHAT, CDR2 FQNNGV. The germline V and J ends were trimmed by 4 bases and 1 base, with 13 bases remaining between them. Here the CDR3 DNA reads TGTGCCAGCAGCTCTGCCCCCAGGGTTAACTATGGCTACACCTTC. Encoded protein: CASSSAPRVNYGYTF.

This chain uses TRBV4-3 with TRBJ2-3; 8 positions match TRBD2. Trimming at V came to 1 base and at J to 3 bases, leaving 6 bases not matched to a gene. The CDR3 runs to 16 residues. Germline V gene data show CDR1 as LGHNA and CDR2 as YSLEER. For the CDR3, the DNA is TGCGCCAGCAGCCAAGGGGAAGCGGGAGCGACAGATACGCAGTATTTT. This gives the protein CASSQGEAGATDTQYF.

CDR3 sequence: CASSRGNSPYEQYF. In DNA form, the CDR3 reads TGCGCCAGCAGCCGTGGAAATAGCCCCTACGAGCAGTACTTC. V and J are TRBV4-3 and TRBJ2-7; D gene ambiguous. In germline, CDR1 is LGHNA, CDR2 YSLEER. The CDR3 is made up of 14 amino acids. Trimming removed 4 bases from V and 2 bases from J, with 12 bases in between.

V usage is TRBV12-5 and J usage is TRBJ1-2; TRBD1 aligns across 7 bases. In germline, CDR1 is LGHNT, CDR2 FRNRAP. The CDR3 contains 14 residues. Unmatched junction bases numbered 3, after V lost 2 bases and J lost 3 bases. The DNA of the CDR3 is TGTGCTAGTGGTTTGAGCCAGGGGGACTATGGCTACACCTTC. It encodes CASGLSQGDYGYTF.

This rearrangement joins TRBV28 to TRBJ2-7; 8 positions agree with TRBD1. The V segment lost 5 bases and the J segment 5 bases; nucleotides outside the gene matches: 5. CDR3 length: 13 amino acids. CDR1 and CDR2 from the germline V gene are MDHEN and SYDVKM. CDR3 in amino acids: CASSPGGRNEQYF. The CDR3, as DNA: TGTGCCAGCAGTCCAGGGGGCAGGAACGAGCAGTACTTC.

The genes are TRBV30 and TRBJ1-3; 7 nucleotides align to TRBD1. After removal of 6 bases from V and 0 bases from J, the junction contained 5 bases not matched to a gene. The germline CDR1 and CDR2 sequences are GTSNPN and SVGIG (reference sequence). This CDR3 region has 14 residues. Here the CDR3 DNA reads TGTGCCTGCCACCGGGACAGCTCTGGAAACACCATATATTTT. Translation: CACHRDSSGNTIYF.